The clone carrying this T cell receptor (beta chain) was seen once. Its antigen is undetermined. This sample was included in a study of shared clonotypes between healthy human individuals. Whole-study findings and limits: On the whole, naive subsets had larger estimated richness than memory subsets had.

Germline V gene lookup returns CDR1 SGHDT and CDR2 YYEEEE. V shed 5 bases, J shed 3 bases, and the junction held 2 bases outside the gene matches. The CDR3 contains 12 residues. Using immunoSEQ multiplex PCR, the repertoire was profiled, and TCRdb retains in-frame clones only, with some absent. The table has about 800,000 clones, around 96% seen once. Only CD45RO-negative cells positively selected for CCR7 counted as naive CD8 cells, so terminally differentiated effector memory CD45RA+ cells were excluded. All donors were Caucasian adults living in Nashville, Tennessee. The material sequenced was naive CD8+ T cells sorted from blood. This chain connects TRBV5-6 to TRBJ2-7, with 7 bases identical to TRBD2. This clonotype was obtained from a man aged 25-45 years in good health. CDR3 region: CASSGTNYEQYF. For the CDR3, the DNA is TGTGCCAGCAGTGGGACTAACTACGAGCAGTACTTC.